Following are 14 T cell receptor beta chains from one sample sequenced in a study of PD-1 blockade in mismatch repair-deficient tumors. Measured with immunoSEQ multiplex PCR; TCRdb has only the in-frame clones, and not every one. Among tens of thousands of clones listed, over 75% were seen once. The input for sequencing was peripheral blood, taken 12 weeks after starting pembrolizumab. The source of these receptors is an adult with mismatch repair-deficient cancer.

This clone was detected once. This CDR3 reads CASSPIAGGSYNEQFF. As DNA, the CDR3 is TGTGCCAGCAGCCCAATAGCGGGAGGCTCCTACAATGAGCAGTTCTTC. The chain joins TRBV11-2 to TRBJ2-1; 10 positions agree with TRBD2. Germline trimming cut 5 bases from V and 0 bases from J; bases unmatched to any gene: 4. The CDR3 contains 16 residues. The V gene's germline CDR1 is SGHAT and CDR2 FQNNGV.

The chain combines TRBV7-9 with TRBJ1-2; D is unclear. From germline, CDR1 is SEHNR and CDR2 FQNEAQ (reference sequence). This CDR3 has 15 amino acids. Trimming took off 5 bases at V and 0 bases at J, with 13 bases between the two ends. DNA of the CDR3: TGTGCCAGCAGCGCTATAGAGAAATCTAACTATGGCTACACCTTC. Encoded protein: CASSAIEKSNYGYTF.

The rearrangement uses TRBV9 and TRBJ2-2, with 7 nucleotides matching TRBD1. The CDR3 is 15 residues long. Germline V gene lookup returns CDR1 SGDLS and CDR2 YYNGEE. Losses at the gene ends were 1 base for V and 4 bases for J; bases not matched to a gene: 4. The DNA of the CDR3 is TGTGCCAGCAGCGTAACGGGACAGACCACCGGGGAGCTGTTTTTT. Translated, it gives CASSVTGQTTGELFF.

The chain employs TRBV2 and TRBJ2-1, with a possible D match to TRBD2 (5 bases). The CDR3 extends over 12 amino acids. Germline V gene sequence: CDR1 SNHLY, CDR2 FYNNEI. With 6 bases removed from V and 9 bases from J, the gap between germline ends came to 12 bases. The CDR3 DNA is TGTGCCAGCAGCCCGGGGAACGCTGAGCAGTTCTTC. As protein: CASSPGNAEQFF.

The chain joins TRBV2 to TRBJ2-3, with a tentative D call TRBD2 (6 bases). Germline V gene lookup returns CDR1 SNHLY and CDR2 FYNNEI. The CDR3 is 14 residues long. The ends were cut back, 7 bases at V and 0 bases at J, with 11 bases in the middle. The CDR3 region has the DNA TGTGCCAGCAAGGGAGGAACTAGCACAGATACGCAGTATTTT. It yields the protein CASKGGTSTDTQYF.

The genes are TRBV6-6 and TRBJ2-2; tentative D call: TRBD2 (6 bases). The CDR3 is 15 amino acids. Trimming cost V 7 bases and J 8 bases, with 20 bases left between them. The germline V gene has CDR1 MNHNY and CDR2 SVGAGI (reference sequence). The CDR3 coding sequence is TGTGCCAGCAAAAGATCGGGGGAGCTTTTAGGGGAGCTGTTTTTT. Its protein is CASKRSGELLGELFF.

This chain uses TRBV7-2 with TRBJ1-5; 7 bases are shared with TRBD1. V dropped 9 bases and J dropped 7; count of bases not matched to a gene: 9. This CDR3 spans 13 amino acids. The V gene's germline CDR1 is SGHTA and CDR2 FQGNSA. This chain's CDR3 is CASSGGSWQPQHF. DNA for the CDR3: TGTGCCAGTTCAGGGGGTTCCTGGCAGCCCCAGCATTTT.

This sequence joins TRBV30 and TRBJ1-2, with D possibly matching TRBD1 (6 bases). Germline-derived CDR1 and CDR2 are GTSNPN and SVGIG (reference sequence). The CDR3 is 13 residues long. The V end lost 4 bases, the J end lost 4 bases, and 13 bases lay between the germline ends. The CDR3 bases are TGTGCCTGGAACCGCAGGGGTGCCTATGGCTACACCTTC. Translated, it gives CAWNRRGAYGYTF.

In DNA, the CDR3 is TGTGCCAGTAGTTCGCGGGAGGGCATGGCCATTCAGTACTTC. It codes for CASSSREGMAIQYF. The chain uses TRBV19 and TRBJ2-4; 9 bases match TRBD2. Germline V gene lookup returns CDR1 LNHDA and CDR2 SQIVND (reference sequence). The trim removed 5 bases at V and 9 bases at J, leaving 8 bases unmatched. The CDR3 is made up of 14 amino acids.

The gene calls are TRBV2 and TRBJ2-5; 8 nucleotides match TRBD1. The length of the CDR3 is 13 residues. With 6 bases clipped from V and 3 bases from J, the junction kept 3 bases outside the gene matches. CDR1 is SNHLY, CDR2 FYNNEI, per germline. CDR3 amino acids: CASRYRGEETQYF. The CDR3 DNA follows: TGTGCCAGCAGGTACAGGGGGGAAGAGACCCAGTACTTC.

The gene calls are TRBV5-1 and TRBJ2-5, with 11 nucleotides matching TRBD2. The CDR3 spans 14 residues. V was clipped by 3 bases and J by 3 bases; unmatched bases: 1. Germline V gene data show CDR1 as SGHRS and CDR2 as YFSETQ. As DNA, the CDR3 is TGCGCCAGCAGCTATAGCGGGAGGGAAGAGACCCAGTACTTC. Translating gives CASSYSGREETQYF.

The chain combines TRBV7-9 with TRBJ2-7; 11 nucleotides agree with TRBD1. Germline loops: CDR1 SEHNR, CDR2 FQNEAQ (reference sequence). V lost 4 bases, J lost 7 bases, and 6 bases stayed unmatched. This CDR3 spans 14 amino acids. CDR3 in amino acids: CASSSLRDRGEQYF. CDR3 DNA sequence: TGTGCCAGCAGCTCCCTCCGGGACAGGGGGGAGCAGTACTTC.

This clone occurred a few times. The DNA for the CDR3 is TGTGCCAGCAGCTTAGACCCGAGCTCCTACGAGCAGTACTTC. Its translation: CASSLDPSSYEQYF. The gene calls are TRBV7-9 and TRBJ2-7; no clear D. CDR1 is SEHNR, CDR2 FQNEAQ, per germline (reference sequence). Trimming cost V 1 base and J 0 bases, with 7 bases left between them. The CDR3 runs to 14 residues.

CDR3 coding DNA: TGTGCCAGCAGCCGGACAGGCTACGAGCAGTACTTC. It translates to CASSRTGYEQYF. The chain recombines TRBV11-1 with TRBJ2-7, with 7 bases that match TRBD1. V shed 5 bases, J shed 3 bases, and the junction held 1 base outside the gene matches. There are 12 residues in the CDR3. CDR1 and CDR2 (germline): SGHAT, FQDESV (reference sequence).